The clone carrying this T cell receptor (beta chain) appeared many times. Its antigen is unidentified. Every patient had bone marrow sampled while the disease was active. CDR1 is SEHNR and CDR2 is FQNEAQ in the germline V gene (reference sequence). The CDR3 sequence is 14 residues long. The V gene end was trimmed by 4 bases and the J gene end by 6 bases; junction bases not matched to a gene: 5. This sample is part of a study of read filtering for tumor transcriptome and immune sequencing. Turning to the study itself: Revised staging placed eight or nine patients in R-ISS I, over 15 in II, over 5 in III. Study-level findings and limits: RNA-seq captured clonotypes less deeply and reliably than IR-seq.

The library was built from approximately 400 ng RNA with molecular barcoded adaptors for alpha/delta and beta/gamma chains. TCRdb re-analysed the reads in MiXCR, keeping a single row per CDR3 protein. The sample comprises some 140,000 distinct CDR3 sequences, about 12% of which are singletons, and 8.4% rests with the top ten. This clonotype was sampled from a donor at least 40 years old with multiple myeloma. V and J are TRBV7-9 and TRBJ2-1; 8 positions agree with TRBD1. Sequencing was performed on a population of CD138-negative cells sorted from bone marrow. The CDR3 here is CASSSGQATNEQFF. The CDR3 DNA is TGTGCCAGCAGCTCGGGACAGGCCACCAATGAGCAGTTCTTC. Supplemented by reference TRBV7-9 and TRBJ2-1, the full variable domain reads DTGVSQNPRHKITKRGQNVTFRCDPISEHNRLYWYRQTLGQGPEFLTYFQNEAQLEKSRLLSDRFSAERPKGSFSTLEIQRTEQGDSAMYLCASSSGQATNEQFFGPGTRLTVL.